The text below deals with one T cell receptor beta chain. With V trimmed by 0 bases and J by 5 bases, 13 bases remained unmatched. The CDR3 runs 17 residues. CDR1 and CDR2 (germline): SGHRS, YFSETQ. Donors were healthy HIV-negative adults without recent acute infections or vaccinations. The test was conducted at deep level. Generated by immunoSEQ multiplex PCR, the TCRdb table keeps only in-frame clones and is missing some. Among 2.3 million or so clones listed, just over 90% were seen once. This record comes from a study of shared clonotypes between healthy human individuals. The rearrangement uses TRBV5-1 and TRBJ2-5, with 7 bases lining up with TRBD2. The receptor was derived from a man between 18 and 35 years old in good health. Some clones in this sample may be carry-over from other donors' samples. Sequenced input: naive CD4+ T cells from PBMCs. Stated subset: CD45RA+ positively selected. CDR3 protein: CASSLVPAGRGWETQYF. CDR3 nucleotide sequence: TGCGCCAGCAGCTTGGTTCCAGCGGGGAGGGGTTGGGAGACCCAGTACTTC.